This T cell receptor (beta chain) originates from a study of CD8+ T cells in alopecia areata (dated by TCRdb to between 2018 and 2020). Turning to the overall study: The treated patients took part in an open-label pilot trial in which moderate-to-severe alopecia areata was treated with oral tofacitinib at 5 to 10 mg twice daily. Tofacitinib-treated patients had biopsies at baseline and at 4 and 24 weeks of treatment, with a later scalp biopsy in several patients. RNA was obtained with the PAXgene miRNA kit for fixed scalp, the miRNeasy kit for PBMCs, and the RNeasy kit for mouse skin. TCRbeta CDR3 regions were amplified by immunoSEQ multiplex PCR with 35 Vbeta forward and 13 Jbeta reverse primers. In both human patients and the C3H/HeJ mouse model, the study applied high-throughput TCRbeta sequencing to look at T cell clonal expansion in alopecia areata. Human TCRbeta sequencing covered scalp tissue and sorted CD4+ and CD8+ peripheral blood T cells from patchy and totalis/universalis alopecia areata patients and healthy controls. Clonality in the scalp was compared among normal scalp (n=4), patchy alopecia areata scalp (n=8), and alopecia totalis/universalis scalp (n=8). Patients stayed on tofacitinib for 6 to 18 months and then had 6 months of follow-up off drug so that delayed response and recurrence could be assessed. The full study reports these points: Compared with normal scalp, lesional scalp, particularly in alopecia totalis/universalis, had higher clonality and more expanded CD8+ clones, which suggests antigenic drive. Unlike mouse skin, which is dominated by gammadelta T cells, normal human skin has resident alphabeta T cells that are also sequenced, and this complicates analysis of the scalp TCR repertoire. Compared with mice, TCR sequences shared between patients were less clear, possibly partly because of HLA diversity across the patient population.

About this clone itself: Its antigen specificity is not known. It has no much larger one-base neighbor in the sample; base qualities were not kept.

The library came from the immunoSEQ multiplex PCR assay. RNA was extracted from all samples and reverse transcribed into cDNA as template for TCR sequencing. SuperScript III was used to make first-strand cDNA, primed with a 2:1 mix of oligo-dT and random hexamers. A synthetic immune receptor repertoire was used to measure amplification bias, and any remaining bias was corrected computationally. As for how the authors treated the data: After raw reads were preprocessed to remove errors, the CDR3 was defined following IMGT conventions as running from the conserved cysteine to phenylalanine. Clonality was computed by normalizing Shannon entropy by log2 of the number of productive unique TCRs and subtracting the result from 1. Whether each scalp clone was CD4 or CD8 was inferred by checking scalp TCRbeta sequences against the CD4 and CD8 repertoires from sorted blood. TCRdb provides this immuneACCESS table in a form limited to in-frame rearrangements. Some clones are lacking; in checked studies, under half of them reflect an unresolved V gene, and why the rest are absent is not known. V and J calls plus clone size are reproduced from that table; the DNA served to infer D and trimming. The sample records over 120,000 clones, about half of which are singletons. Of the sample, around 1% is held by the ten largest clones.

According to the study, the label for this sample's time point signals: baseline before oral tofacitinib. From alopecia areata patients, peripheral blood was collected along with lesional scalp punch biopsies. PBMCs were isolated by density centrifugation and stained for CD3, CD4 and CD8, after which CD4+ and CD8+ T cells were sorted on a FACSAria. V loses 2 bases of germline sequence and J loses 5 bases, and the interval between the two ends is 10 bases. The CDR3 starts with the cysteine, ends with the phenylalanine, and has 14 residues. Only CDR3 DNA remains: 42 bases, in frame from the first base. In the germline V gene, CDR1 corresponds to LGHNA and CDR2 to YNFKEQ.

Here the sequenced sample was CD4+ T cells sorted from blood, taken at week 0. This receptor chain uses TRBV4-2 and TRBJ1-5; the D gene remains uncertain. The receptor comes from a human donor with alopecia areata. CDR3 reads: CASSQQRRDQPQHF. The sequenced DNA: TGTGCCAGCAGCCAACAGCGGCGGGATCAGCCCCAGCATTTT.